The next 28 T cell receptor beta chains were all read from a single sample in a study of beta chain features in type 1 diabetes. Sequencing targeted expressed TCRB transcripts, as all isolated RNA had been reverse transcribed. Some clones are missing from TCRdb's copy, which holds only in-frame ones; the method was immunoSEQ multiplex PCR. This table has 360,000 or so clones, about 19% appearing once. The sample taken for sequencing was naive CD4+ T cells from blood. These receptors all come from a woman under 30 in good health.

This chain joins TRBV28 and TRBJ2-7; D is perhaps TRBD2 (6 bases). V lost 6 bases to trimming and J lost 3 bases, with 15 bases between them. CDR1 and CDR2 (germline): MDHEN, SYDVKM. The CDR3 sequence is 14 residues long. Here the CDR3 DNA reads TGTGCCAGCAGAGATAGCGGAAGCCTCTACGAGCAGTACTTC. Protein: CASRDSGSLYEQYF.

V is TRBV23-1 and J is TRBJ1-5, with a possible D match to TRBD1 (5 bases). TRBV23-1 is labeled an ORF, and its function is uncertain. The length of the CDR3 is 14 residues. The V end lost 6 bases, the J end lost 1 base, and 10 bases lay between the germline ends. The CDR3 is CASSGGLSNQPQHF. In DNA, the CDR3 is TGCGCCAGCAGCGGGGGACTAAGCAATCAGCCCCAGCATTTT.

This chain connects TRBV30 to TRBJ2-3; 7 bases align to TRBD2. The trim removed 3 bases at V and 0 bases at J, leaving 6 bases unmatched. The germline gives CDR1 GTSNPN, CDR2 SVGIG (reference sequence). The CDR3 runs to 15 residues. The CDR3 region has the DNA TGTGCCTGGAGAGCGGGGTACCCTAGCACAGATACGCAGTATTTT. This encodes CAWRAGYPSTDTQYF.

With respect to this clone: The same CDR3 is also encoded by other DNA sequences in this sample. The J gene is TRBJ2-5, the V gene TRBV5-1; TRBD2 matches at 11 bases. CDR3 length equals 16 residues. V lost 5 bases and J lost 0; bases outside the gene matches: 6. Looked up from germline, CDR1 is SGHRS and CDR2 is YFSETQ. CDR3 sequence: CASSSGTSGYQETQYF. The DNA of the CDR3 is TGCGCCAGCAGTTCCGGGACTAGCGGCTACCAAGAGACCCAGTACTTC.

A few counts support this clone. The rearrangement joins TRBV2 to TRBJ1-1, with 9 bases matching TRBD1. The trim removed 4 bases at V and 3 bases at J, leaving 3 bases unmatched. This CDR3 comprises 14 residues. Germline lookup yields CDR1 SNHLY and CDR2 FYNNEI. The CDR3: CASSVTGGHTEAFF. For the CDR3, the DNA is TGTGCCAGCAGTGTCACAGGGGGCCACACTGAAGCTTTCTTT.

The chain carries TRBV29-1 and TRBJ2-1; a weak D match, TRBD2 (5 bases). CDR1 is SQVTM and CDR2 is ANQGSEA in the germline V gene. With 0 bases removed from V and 7 bases from J, the gap between germline ends came to 19 bases. This CDR3 is built from 16 residues. The DNA of the CDR3 is TGCAGCGTTGAAGATGATTGGTGGGGTTCGGGAAATGAGCAGTTCTTC. Its protein product is CSVEDDWWGSGNEQFF.

The table lists this clone with a few counts. The chain joins TRBV25-1 to TRBJ2-1; 7 nucleotides line up with TRBD2. With 6 bases clipped from V and 9 bases from J, the junction kept 8 bases outside the gene matches. Germline CDR1 MGHDK, CDR2 SYGVNS. This CDR3 is 13 amino acids long. CDR3 region: CASRMAGVGEQFF. The CDR3 DNA follows: TGTGCCAGCAGAATGGCGGGAGTGGGTGAGCAGTTCTTC.

The J gene is TRBJ2-3, the V gene TRBV5-6; 11 bases are shared with TRBD2. The V gene end was trimmed by 5 bases and the J gene end by 4 bases; junction bases not matched to a gene: 3. Germline CDR1 reads SGHDT; CDR2 reads YYEEEE. The CDR3 length is 14 residues. CDR3: CASSTSGSADTQYF. Written as DNA, the CDR3 is TGTGCCAGCAGTACTAGCGGGAGCGCAGATACGCAGTATTTT.

This clone came up a few times. The rearrangement joins TRBV19 to TRBJ1-1; D is perhaps TRBD1 (6 bases). Germline V gives CDR1 LNHDA, CDR2 SQIVND (reference sequence). The V gene lost 11 bases and the J gene lost 1 base, with 14 bases spanning the gap. The CDR3 has 13 amino acids. CDR3 in amino acids: CASRGQQNTEAFF. The CDR3 nucleotides are TGTGCCTCAAGGGGACAACAGAACACTGAAGCTTTCTTT.

V and J are TRBV9 and TRBJ2-1, with TRBD2 matching 7 bases. V lost 0 bases to trimming and J lost 4 bases; unmatched junction nucleotides: 4. The CDR3 consists of 15 residues. Germline CDR1 is SGDLS and CDR2 is YYNGEE. The CDR3 is CASSVDRAGYNEQFF. In nucleotides, the CDR3 is TGTGCCAGCAGCGTAGATCGAGCGGGGTACAATGAGCAGTTCTTC. Combining the CDR3 with reference TRBV9 and TRBJ2-1 gives the whole variable domain DSGVTQTPKHLITATGQRVTLRCSPRSGDLSVYWYQQSLDQGLQFLIQYYNGEERAKGNILERFSAQQFPDLHSELNLSSLELGDSALYFCASSVDRAGYNEQFFGPGTRLTVL.

This clone appeared once. The chain joins TRBV5-8 to TRBJ2-3; 16 nucleotides match TRBD2. J was trimmed by 3 bases and V by 4 bases; bases with no gene match: 5. The germline CDR1 and CDR2 sequences are SGHTS and YDEGEE. The CDR3 contains 17 residues. CDR3 nucleotide sequence: TGTGCCAGCAGCACGGGACTAGCGGGGGGGCGAACAGATACGCAGTATTTT. As protein: CASSTGLAGGRTDTQYF.

This clone has more than one count but fewer than ten. The rearrangement joins TRBV19 to TRBJ1-1; 7 bases match TRBD1. CDR1 is LNHDA, CDR2 SQIVND, per germline (reference sequence). CDR3 length: 14 residues. With V trimmed by 4 bases and J by 5 bases, 7 bases remained unmatched. The CDR3 region is CASSRGGIRTEAFF. CDR3 DNA sequence: TGTGCCAGTAGTAGAGGGGGCATTAGGACTGAAGCTTTCTTT.

V is TRBV7-2 and J is TRBJ2-2; 10 bases are a match to TRBD2. Germline V gives CDR1 SGHTA, CDR2 FQGNSA. The CDR3 has 16 amino acids. Trimming took 3 bases from V and 2 from J; bases not matched to a gene: 3. The CDR3 nucleotides are TGTGCCAGCAGCTTCGCTAGCGGGAGAAACACCGGGGAGCTGTTTTTT. It yields the protein CASSFASGRNTGELFF.

This clone came up a few times. The chain uses TRBV18 and TRBJ2-7; a possible D gene is TRBD1 (5 bases). CDR1 is KGHSH, CDR2 LQKENI, per germline. Trimming cost V 2 bases and J 0 bases, with 14 bases left between them. The CDR3 extends over 16 amino acids. The DNA for the CDR3 is TGTGCCAGCTCACCAATCCAGGGTCACTCCTCCTACGAGCAGTACTTC. Amino acid sequence: CASSPIQGHSSYEQYF.

In its sample, this clone was seen a few times. V is TRBV19 and J is TRBJ1-5; the match to TRBD1 covers 7 bases. The trim removed 7 bases at V and 4 bases at J, leaving 1 base unmatched. CDR1 and CDR2 (germline): LNHDA, SQIVND (reference sequence). This CDR3 spans 12 amino acids. Written as DNA, the CDR3 is TGTGCCAGTACGACAGGGAATCAGCCCCAGCATTTT. Residues: CASTTGNQPQHF.

This clone has more than one count but fewer than ten. The chain carries TRBV21-1 and TRBJ1-2. TRBV21-1 is a pseudogene locus. The CDR3 has 12 residues. CDR3 region: CASSNYYYGYTF. CDR3 nucleotide sequence: TGTGCCAGCAGCAACTACTACTATGGCTACACCTTC.

This clone occurred a few times. The chain has TRBV2 and TRBJ1-5, with 8 bases identical to TRBD1. CDR3 length: 16 residues. Germline CDR1 SNHLY, CDR2 FYNNEI. The V and J ends lost 6 bases and 7 bases, in that order; junction bases with no gene match: 14. Here the CDR3 reads CASSYYQGAGGQPQHF. The CDR3 region has the DNA TGTGCCAGCAGCTATTATCAGGGGGCGGGGGGGCAGCCCCAGCATTTT.

This clone was detected a few times. V gene TRBV29-1 combines with J gene TRBJ1-5, with a tentative D call TRBD1 (6 bases). The CDR3 sequence is 12 residues long. CDR1 and CDR2 from the germline V gene are SQVTM and ANQGSEA. The V gene lost 4 bases and the J gene lost 5 bases, with 9 bases spanning the gap. The chain's CDR3 is CSVGDTDQPQHF. The CDR3 DNA sequence: TGCAGCGTTGGGGACACAGATCAGCCCCAGCATTTT. Full variable domain (missing parts from reference TRBV29-1 and TRBJ1-5): SAVISQKPSRDICQRGTSLTIQCQVDSQVTMMFWYRQQPGQSLTLIATANQGSEATYESGFVIDKFPISRPNLTFSTLTVSNMSPEDSSIYLCSVGDTDQPQHFGDGTRLSIL.

This clone has just a few counts. This chain joins TRBV2 and TRBJ2-1; 8 nucleotides agree with TRBD2. The germline gives CDR1 SNHLY, CDR2 FYNNEI. The CDR3 is 14 residues long. The ends lost 7 bases at V and 7 bases at J; junction bases unmatched: 9. The CDR3 bases are TGTGCCAGCAAGGGAGCGGGGGTTTTGAATGAGCAGTTCTTC. Protein product: CASKGAGVLNEQFF.

This clone was seen a handful of times. The chain joins TRBV4-3 to TRBJ1-6; a possible D gene is TRBD1 (6 bases). CDR3 length: 17 amino acids. Trimming removed 1 base from V and 8 bases from J, with 18 bases in between. CDR1 and CDR2 from the germline V gene are LGHNA and YSLEER. CDR3 bases: TGCGCCAGCAGCCAAGCCGGGGCTCGCAGGGGATATTCACCCCTCCACTTT. It is translated as CASSQAGARRGYSPLHF.

This clone was seen a handful of times. The chain couples TRBV29-1 to TRBJ1-1; D not certain. The CDR3 runs 13 residues. Germline CDR1 SQVTM, CDR2 ANQGSEA. The V gene lost 4 bases and the J gene lost 6 bases, with 15 bases spanning the gap. CDR3 bases: TGCAGCGTTGCGGTGTATGGCGGTTCTGAAGCTTTCTTT. It encodes CSVAVYGGSEAFF.

This chain links TRBV7-2 with TRBJ2-1; no reliable D call. CDR3 length equals 12 residues. Trimming removed 4 bases from V and 10 bases from J, with 11 bases in between. The germline V gene has CDR1 SGHTA and CDR2 FQGNSA. CDR3 residues: CASSSRRGEQFF. CDR3 DNA: TGTGCCAGCAGCTCTAGGAGAGGAGAGCAGTTCTTC.

This chain uses TRBV5-1 with TRBJ2-3; D might be TRBD2 (6 bases). In germline, CDR1 is SGHRS, CDR2 YFSETQ. V was cut by 5 bases and J by 1 base, with 8 bases left in between. This CDR3 contains 13 residues. CDR3 in DNA: TGCGCCAGCAGGGGACTTGGCACAGATACGCAGTATTTT. As protein: CASRGLGTDTQYF.

The rearrangement joins TRBV4-1 to TRBJ2-7; 8 nucleotides line up with TRBD2. J was trimmed by 1 base and V by 1 base; bases with no gene match: 6. The CDR3 spans 16 residues. Germline CDR1 reads MGHRA; CDR2 reads YSYEKL. The CDR3 loop is CASSQAVLAVSYEQYF. Written as DNA, the CDR3 is TGCGCCAGCAGCCAAGCGGTACTAGCGGTTTCCTACGAGCAGTACTTC.

The table lists this clone with a few counts. This sample also contains other DNA sequences that code for the same CDR3. The chain joins TRBV7-9 to TRBJ1-4; possibly TRBD1 for D (5 bases). The germline gives CDR1 SEHNR, CDR2 FQNEAQ (reference sequence). Trimming pared 9 bases from V and 2 bases from J, leaving 16 bases between. The CDR3 is made up of 15 amino acids. DNA of the CDR3: TGTGCCAGTTCGTCACGGGGGAGCACTAATGAAAAACTGTTTTTT. Its translation: CASSSRGSTNEKLFF.

This chain connects TRBV5-1 to TRBJ1-1; 8 bases line up with TRBD1. The germline CDR1 and CDR2 sequences are SGHRS and YFSETQ. The V and J ends lost 2 bases and 6 bases, in that order; junction bases with no gene match: 6. CDR3 size: 14 residues. The CDR3 here is CASSLSTQGAEAFF. The CDR3 nucleotides read TGCGCCAGCAGCTTATCTACACAGGGGGCTGAAGCTTTCTTT.

The genes are TRBV30 and TRBJ1-3; no firm D call. The CDR3 contains 13 residues. Germline lookup yields CDR1 GTSNPN and CDR2 SVGIG (reference sequence). V was clipped by 2 bases and J by 0 bases, with 5 bases between them. The CDR3 coding sequence is TGTGCCTGGAGTCCCGTCTCTGGAAACACCATATATTTT. This sequence encodes CAWSPVSGNTIYF.

The DNA for the CDR3 is TGTGCCAGCAGCCTCGGTACGGGGGCCAACGTCCTGACTTTC. Its translation: CASSLGTGANVLTF. The chain is built from TRBV6-1 and TRBJ2-6, with D hard to call. CDR1 is MNHNS and CDR2 is SASEGT in the germline V gene. The CDR3 length is 14 residues. Between the trimmed V and J ends, which lost 6 bases and 4 bases, there was a span of 10 bases.